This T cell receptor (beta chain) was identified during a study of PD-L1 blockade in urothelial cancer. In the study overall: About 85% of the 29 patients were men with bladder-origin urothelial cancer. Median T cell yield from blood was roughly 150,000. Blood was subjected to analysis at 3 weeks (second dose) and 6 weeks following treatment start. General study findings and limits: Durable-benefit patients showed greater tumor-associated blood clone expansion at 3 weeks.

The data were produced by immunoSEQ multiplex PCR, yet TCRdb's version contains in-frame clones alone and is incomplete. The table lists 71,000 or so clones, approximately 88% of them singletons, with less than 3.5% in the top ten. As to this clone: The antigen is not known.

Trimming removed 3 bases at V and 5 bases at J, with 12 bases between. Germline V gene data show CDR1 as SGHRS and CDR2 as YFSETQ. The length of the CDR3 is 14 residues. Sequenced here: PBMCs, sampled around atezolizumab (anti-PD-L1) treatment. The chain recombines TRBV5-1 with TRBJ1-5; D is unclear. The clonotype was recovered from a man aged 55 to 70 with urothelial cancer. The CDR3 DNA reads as TGCGCCAGCAGCTCCGACGGGAGGGATCAGCCCCAGCATTTT. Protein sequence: CASSSDGRDQPQHF.